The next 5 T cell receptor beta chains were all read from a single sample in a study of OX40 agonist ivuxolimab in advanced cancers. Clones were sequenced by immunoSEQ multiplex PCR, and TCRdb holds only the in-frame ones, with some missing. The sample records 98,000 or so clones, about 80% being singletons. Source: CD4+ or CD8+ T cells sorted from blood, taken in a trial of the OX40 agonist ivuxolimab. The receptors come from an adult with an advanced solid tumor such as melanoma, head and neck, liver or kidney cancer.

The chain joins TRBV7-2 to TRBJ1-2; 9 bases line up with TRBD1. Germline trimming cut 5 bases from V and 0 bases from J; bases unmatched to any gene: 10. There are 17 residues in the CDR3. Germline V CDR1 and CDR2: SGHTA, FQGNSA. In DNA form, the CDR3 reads TGTGCCAGCAGCACTCAAAGACAGGGGGTAACTAACTATGGCTACACCTTC. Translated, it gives CASSTQRQGVTNYGYTF.

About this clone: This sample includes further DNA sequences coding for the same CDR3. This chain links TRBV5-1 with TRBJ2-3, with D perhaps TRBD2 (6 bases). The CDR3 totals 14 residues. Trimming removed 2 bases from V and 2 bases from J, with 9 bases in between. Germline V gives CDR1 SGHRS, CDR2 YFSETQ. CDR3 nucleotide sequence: TGCGCCAGCAGCTTCCGGGACTCCACAGATACGCAGTATTTT. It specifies CASSFRDSTDTQYF.

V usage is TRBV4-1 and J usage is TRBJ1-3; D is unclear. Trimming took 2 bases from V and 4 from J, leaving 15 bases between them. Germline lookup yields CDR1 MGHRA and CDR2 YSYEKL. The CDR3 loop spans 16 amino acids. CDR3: CASSQPISLVGNTIYF. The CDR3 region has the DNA TGCGCCAGCAGCCAACCCATCAGTCTCGTCGGAAACACCATATATTTT.

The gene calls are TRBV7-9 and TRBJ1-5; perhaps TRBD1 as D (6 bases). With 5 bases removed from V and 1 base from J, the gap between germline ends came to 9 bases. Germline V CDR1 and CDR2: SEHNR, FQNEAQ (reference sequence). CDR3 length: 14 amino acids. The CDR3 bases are TGTGCCAGCAGCCCTCAGGGGAGCAATCAGCCCCAGCATTTT. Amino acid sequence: CASSPQGSNQPQHF.

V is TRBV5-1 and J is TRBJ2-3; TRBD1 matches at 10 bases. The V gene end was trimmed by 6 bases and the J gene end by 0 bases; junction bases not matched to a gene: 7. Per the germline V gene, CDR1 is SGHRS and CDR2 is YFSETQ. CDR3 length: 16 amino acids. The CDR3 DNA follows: TGCGCCAGCAAACAGACAGGGGGCATTAGCACAGATACGCAGTATTTT. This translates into CASKQTGGISTDTQYF.